Each of the 24 T cell receptor beta chains below was sequenced from the same sample in a study of shared clonotypes between healthy human individuals. Sequencing used immunoSEQ multiplex PCR; TCRdb keeps in-frame clones, though not all of them. This table holds about 1.9 million clones, approximately 92% found once. The naive CD8 fraction comprised CD45RO-negative cells positively selected for CCR7 and excluded terminally differentiated effector memory CD45RA+ cells. The sequenced sample consisted of naive CD8+ T cells from PBMCs. These receptors were taken from a man younger than 30 in good health. Some clones in this sample may be carry-over from other donors' samples.

The rearrangement joins TRBV27 to TRBJ2-3; D possibly corresponds to TRBD2 (6 bases). This CDR3 has 13 residues. Deletions cut 3 bases from V and 6 bases from J, with 10 bases between. Germline V gene lookup returns CDR1 MNHEY and CDR2 SMNVEV (reference sequence). The CDR3 reads CASSLLGRDTQYF. CDR3 DNA sequence: TGTGCCAGCAGTTTGCTGGGGAGGGATACGCAGTATTTT.

This sequence joins TRBV11-2 and TRBJ2-5; 9 bases align to TRBD2. The V gene end was trimmed by 9 bases and the J gene end by 3 bases; junction bases not matched to a gene: 2. This CDR3 has 12 amino acids. Germline-derived CDR1 and CDR2 are SGHAT and FQNNGV. DNA for the CDR3: TGTGCCAGTAGCGGGAGAGAAGAGACCCAGTACTTC. Translating gives CASSGREETQYF.

Comments on this clone: At one boundary the junction diverges from the germline segment, which might be a read error. The chain carries TRBV7-9 and TRBJ2-1; 12 bases are shared with TRBD2. This CDR3 is 13 amino acids long. The germline gives CDR1 SEHNR, CDR2 FQNEAQ (reference sequence). CDR3 nucleotides: TGTGCCAGCACCGGGGGGCTAGCGGGAGGGCCGGTCTTC. Its protein is CASTGGLAGGPVF.

V and J are TRBV14 and TRBJ2-2; D remains unclear. Trimming pared 1 base from V and 6 bases from J, leaving 6 bases between. Germline assignment: CDR1 SGHDN and CDR2 FVKESK. The CDR3 runs to 13 residues. Here the CDR3 reads CASSQVGAGELFF. For the CDR3, the DNA is TGTGCCAGCAGCCAAGTTGGGGCCGGGGAGCTGTTTTTT.

This clone has just one count. The V call is TRBV9, the J call TRBJ2-7, with a possible D match to TRBD2 (6 bases). CDR3 length equals 16 residues. Deletions cut 4 bases from V and 1 base from J, with 18 bases between. In germline, CDR1 is SGDLS, CDR2 YYNGEE. CDR3 in amino acids: CASSPREDSGSYEQYF. CDR3 nucleotides: TGTGCCAGCAGCCCTCGTGAAGATAGCGGTTCCTACGAGCAGTACTTC.

V is TRBV7-9 and J is TRBJ1-1; D gene uncertain. CDR1 is SEHNR and CDR2 is FQNEAQ in the germline V gene (reference sequence). V lost 3 bases and J 5 bases, leaving 13 bases between the germline ends. The CDR3 is 14 amino acids. The CDR3 protein is CASSLPYPQTEAFF. In DNA, the CDR3 is TGTGCCAGCAGCTTGCCCTATCCTCAAACTGAAGCTTTCTTT.

Remarks on this clone: Other DNA sequences within the sample encode an identical CDR3. The rearrangement joins TRBV27 to TRBJ2-6; D gene unclear. Germline V gene lookup returns CDR1 MNHEY and CDR2 SMNVEV (reference sequence). The CDR3 contains 15 residues. V shed 2 bases and J shed 2 bases, with 7 bases lying between them. The CDR3 protein is CASSLTGAGANVLTF. The CDR3 DNA follows: TGTGCCAGCAGTTTAACTGGCGCTGGGGCCAACGTCCTGACTTTC.

The V and J genes are TRBV14 and TRBJ2-7; unclear D gene. Looked up from germline, CDR1 is SGHDN and CDR2 is FVKESK. V lost 0 bases to trimming and J lost 6 bases, with 9 bases between them. The CDR3 loop spans 13 amino acids. Written as DNA, the CDR3 is TGTGCCAGCAGCCAAGATCCAAAACCCGAGCAGTACTTC. This codes for CASSQDPKPEQYF.

The V call is TRBV4-2, the J call TRBJ2-3; 11 bases fit TRBD1. The germline V gene has CDR1 LGHNA and CDR2 YNFKEQ. Germline trimming cut 4 bases from V and 1 base from J; bases unmatched to any gene: 4. CDR3 length equals 16 residues. The CDR3 DNA reads TGTGCCAGCAGCCCAGAGGACAGGGGGCGCACAGATACGCAGTATTTT. This gives the protein CASSPEDRGRTDTQYF.

V gene TRBV2 combines with J gene TRBJ2-1; 8 bases are shared with TRBD2. Germline CDR1 SNHLY, CDR2 FYNNEI. V shed 3 bases, J shed 5 bases, and the junction held 9 bases outside the gene matches. The CDR3 totals 16 residues. The CDR3 DNA reads as TGTGCCAGCAGTGATATGGATAGCGGGAACGACAATGAGCAGTTCTTC. Amino acid sequence: CASSDMDSGNDNEQFF. Drawing the rest from reference TRBV2 and TRBJ2-1, the complete variable domain is EPEVTQTPSHQVTQMGQEVILRCVPISNHLYFYWYRQILGQKVEFLVSFYNNEISEKSEIFDDQFSVERPDGSNFTLKIRSTKLEDSAMYFCASSDMDSGNDNEQFFGPGTRLTVL.

The chain uses TRBV5-6 and TRBJ2-5, with 7 positions matching TRBD1. V lost 4 bases, J lost 1 base, and 7 bases stayed unmatched. The CDR3 sequence is 15 residues long. Germline V CDR1 and CDR2: SGHDT, YYEEEE. The CDR3 spells CASSRPDRVQETQYF. Written as DNA, the CDR3 is TGTGCCAGCAGCCGACCCGACAGGGTCCAAGAGACCCAGTACTTC.

The chain joins TRBV25-1 to TRBJ1-1, with D hard to call. This CDR3 contains 15 residues. Trimming took off 3 bases at V and 1 base at J, with 12 bases between the two ends. Germline CDR1 reads MGHDK; CDR2 reads SYGVNS. In DNA, the CDR3 is TGTGCCAGCAGTGATCGTGGAGCAGGGAACACTGAAGCTTTCTTT. This encodes CASSDRGAGNTEAFF.

J is TRBJ2-5 and V is TRBV14; tentatively, D is TRBD2 (5 bases). V was pared by 2 bases and J by 5 bases, with 9 bases between. The CDR3 runs 13 residues. Looked up from germline, CDR1 is SGHDN and CDR2 is FVKESK. The CDR3 reads CASSQPGWETQYF. The CDR3, as DNA: TGTGCCAGCAGCCAACCGGGGTGGGAGACCCAGTACTTC.

The chain joins TRBV6-6 to TRBJ2-1, with 8 bases that match TRBD2. This CDR3 comprises 15 residues. Trimming at V came to 6 bases and at J to 8 bases, leaving 12 bases not matched to a gene. The germline V gene encodes CDR1 MNHNY and CDR2 SVGAGI (reference sequence). CDR3 region: CASSPMGLGLDEQFF. CDR3 coding DNA: TGTGCCAGCAGCCCCATGGGACTAGGTTTAGATGAGCAGTTCTTC.

This rearrangement joins TRBV2 to TRBJ2-1; a weak D match, TRBD2 (7 bases). V was trimmed by 10 bases and J by 3 bases, leaving 16 bases between them. The CDR3 runs 14 residues. Germline V gives CDR1 SNHLY, CDR2 FYNNEI. The CDR3 bases are TGTGCCATCGACCGGGGGGCATACTACAATGAGCAGTTCTTC. Translated: CAIDRGAYYNEQFF.

As DNA, the CDR3 is TGTGCCAGTAGTCCCTGGACAAACACTGAAGCTTTCTTT. Translating it yields CASSPWTNTEAFF. The chain combines TRBV19 with TRBJ1-1, with a weak D call TRBD1 (5 bases). The germline V gene has CDR1 LNHDA and CDR2 SQIVND (reference sequence). CDR3 length: 13 amino acids. The V gene lost 5 bases and the J gene lost 2 bases, with 9 bases spanning the gap. Drawing the rest from reference TRBV19 and TRBJ1-1, the complete variable domain is DGGITQSPKYLFRKEGQNVTLSCEQNLNHDAMYWYRQDPGQGLRLIYYSQIVNDFQKGDIAEGYSVSREKKESFPLTVTSAQKNPTAFYLCASSPWTNTEAFFGQGTRLTVV.

The rearrangement links TRBV5-1 to TRBJ2-2; D uncertain. Germline V gene data show CDR1 as SGHRS and CDR2 as YFSETQ. V was pared by 6 bases and J by 4 bases, with 13 bases between. The CDR3 totals 14 residues. CDR3 amino acids: CASTYNAPTGELFF. The CDR3 DNA is TGCGCCAGCACCTACAATGCCCCCACCGGGGAGCTGTTTTTT. Together with reference TRBV5-1 and TRBJ2-2, the CDR3 gives the full variable domain: KAGVTQTPRYLIKTRGQQVTLSCSPISGHRSVSWYQQTPGQGLQFLFEYFSETQRNKGNFPGRFSGRQFSNSRSEMNVSTLELGDSALYLCASTYNAPTGELFFGEGSRLTVL.

A single count supports this clone. This chain joins TRBV7-8 and TRBJ2-1; 10 bases align to TRBD2. V shed 7 bases, J shed 2 bases, and the junction held 5 bases outside the gene matches. CDR1 and CDR2 (germline): SGHVS, FQNEAQ. The CDR3 covers 15 residues. The CDR3 region is CASTEGLAAYNEQFF. In DNA, the CDR3 is TGTGCCAGCACCGAAGGACTAGCGGCCTACAATGAGCAGTTCTTC.

The chain links TRBV6-5 to TRBJ2-7; TRBD1 might be the D (6 bases). The germline gives CDR1 MNHEY, CDR2 SVGAGI. V lost 2 bases and J lost 3, with 14 bases in between. CDR3 length equals 15 residues. CDR3 residues: CASSYGGIGGYEQYF. In DNA form, the CDR3 reads TGTGCCAGCAGTTACGGGGGCATTGGCGGCTACGAGCAGTACTTC.

The chain has TRBV4-3 and TRBJ2-1; TRBD2 might be the D (5 bases). V gave up 2 bases and J gave up 1 base, with 9 bases separating them. The germline CDR1 and CDR2 sequences are LGHNA and YSLEER. CDR3 length: 15 residues. The CDR3 reads CASSQSWESYNEQFF. The CDR3 DNA is TGCGCCAGCAGCCAATCATGGGAGTCCTACAATGAGCAGTTCTTC.

This chain connects TRBV28 to TRBJ2-7; 8 positions match TRBD2. The CDR3 is made up of 16 amino acids. Germline V gene sequence: CDR1 MDHEN, CDR2 SYDVKM. V shed 3 bases, J shed 1 base, and the junction held 8 bases outside the gene matches. CDR3 DNA sequence: TGTGCCAGCAGTTTTCCCCTAGCGGGTCGATCCTACGAGCAGTACTTC. Protein sequence: CASSFPLAGRSYEQYF.

DNA of the CDR3: TGTGCCAGCAGTCTCGGGGGGGACTATGGCTACACCTTC. Its translation is CASSLGGDYGYTF. The chain combines TRBV25-1 with TRBJ1-2; tentatively, D is TRBD1 (5 bases). CDR1 is MGHDK, CDR2 SYGVNS, per germline. Deletions cut 5 bases from V and 3 bases from J, with 10 bases between. The CDR3 totals 13 residues.

On this clone: Other nucleotide sequences in the sample specify the same CDR3. The chain uses TRBV9 and TRBJ1-4; D is ambiguous. V lost 0 bases and J lost 5, with 11 bases in between. Looked up from germline, CDR1 is SGDLS and CDR2 is YYNGEE. This CDR3 contains 15 residues. As DNA, the CDR3 is TGTGCCAGCAGCGTAGACCGTGGAACCAATGAAAAACTGTTTTTT. As protein: CASSVDRGTNEKLFF.

The chain uses TRBV27 and TRBJ2-7; D is unresolved. Trimming shortened V by 6 bases and J by 2 bases, and 11 bases separated the two germline ends. Germline CDR1 and CDR2: MNHEY and SMNVEV (reference sequence). The CDR3 is 13 amino acids. For the CDR3, the DNA is TGTGCCAGCAGGGGCATCCCCACCTACGAGCAGTACTTC. Protein product: CASRGIPTYEQYF.